The 10 T cell receptor beta chains given below trace back to one sample, sequenced in a study of control samples from healthy donors and cancer patients. The assay was immunoSEQ multiplex PCR, and TCRdb's table has in-frame clones only and misses some. The sample includes roughly 80,000 clones, roughly 90% of them seen just once. The source material was blood. All receptors derive from a woman between 45 and 65 years old in good health.

This sequence joins TRBV9 and TRBJ1-2, with 10 bases that match TRBD1. Trimming cost V 0 bases and J 2 bases; bases outside gene matches: 7. The CDR3 is 17 amino acids. Germline CDR1 and CDR2: SGDLS and YYNGEE. This CDR3 reads CASSVAIMGQGNYGYTF. The CDR3 bases are TGTGCCAGCAGCGTAGCAATAATGGGACAGGGGAACTATGGCTACACCTTC.

This rearrangement joins TRBV7-8 to TRBJ1-5; TRBD1 might be the D (5 bases). The CDR3 totals 15 residues. Germline-derived CDR1 and CDR2 are SGHVS and FQNEAQ. V shed 2 bases and J shed 10 bases, with 18 bases lying between them. The CDR3 sequence: CASSLLRQSLGPQHF. CDR3 DNA: TGTGCCAGCAGCTTACTTAGACAGTCCTTGGGACCCCAGCATTTT. The full variable domain, with the rest looked up from reference TRBV7-8 and TRBJ1-5, is GAGVSQSPRYKVAKRGQDVALRCDPISGHVSLFWYQQALGQGPEFLTYFQNEAQLDKSGLPSDRFFAERPEGSVSTLKIQRTQQEDSAVYLCASSLLRQSLGPQHFGDGTRLSIL.

This clone was found once. The chain has TRBV19 and TRBJ1-5; weak D call: TRBD1 (6 bases). The length of the CDR3 is 13 residues. Trimming cost V 2 bases and J 8 bases, with 10 bases left between them. Germline V gives CDR1 LNHDA, CDR2 SQIVND (reference sequence). The CDR3 DNA sequence: TGTGCCAGTAGTATAAACAGGGTGGAGCCCCAGCATTTT. As protein: CASSINRVEPQHF. The full variable domain, its missing parts supplied by reference TRBV19 and TRBJ1-5, is DGGITQSPKYLFRKEGQNVTLSCEQNLNHDAMYWYRQDPGQGLRLIYYSQIVNDFQKGDIAEGYSVSREKKESFPLTVTSAQKNPTAFYLCASSINRVEPQHFGDGTRLSIL.

This chain connects TRBV3-1 (or the pseudogene TRBV3-2) to TRBJ1-2, with D possibly being TRBD1 (5 bases). This CDR3 has 13 residues. The germline gives CDR1 LGHDT, CDR2 YNNKEL (reference sequence). Trimming stripped 5 bases from V and 2 bases from J, with 9 bases between. CDR3 DNA sequence: TGTGCCAGCAGCAATCAGGGAAACTATGGCTACACCTTC. Translated: CASSNQGNYGYTF.

V usage is TRBV2 and J usage is TRBJ1-4; D gene unclear. The germline V gene has CDR1 SNHLY and CDR2 FYNNEI. V lost 3 bases to trimming and J lost 2 bases, with 7 bases between them. This CDR3 has 14 residues. The CDR3 spells CASSDTNTNEKLFF. In DNA form, the CDR3 reads TGTGCCAGCAGTGACACTAATACTAATGAAAAACTGTTTTTT.

The chain links TRBV18 to TRBJ2-3, with 14 bases matching TRBD2. This CDR3 region has 17 residues. CDR1 is KGHSH, CDR2 LQKENI, per germline. V lost 4 bases, J lost 5 bases, and 8 bases stayed unmatched. CDR3 nucleotide sequence: TGTGCCAGCTCACTGATCATGGGACTAGCGGGGGAAGATACGCAGTATTTT. It translates to CASSLIMGLAGEDTQYF.

V gene TRBV6-1 combines with J gene TRBJ2-3, with D perhaps being TRBD1 or TRBD2 (5 bases each). The V and J ends lost 2 bases and 4 bases respectively, with 10 bases between them. This CDR3 is built from 14 residues. In germline, CDR1 is MNHNS, CDR2 SASEGT. The CDR3 region is CASSEQGAADTQYF. CDR3 coding DNA: TGTGCCAGCAGTGAACAGGGAGCGGCAGATACGCAGTATTTT.

The chain uses TRBV3-1 (or the pseudogene TRBV3-2) and TRBJ1-4; D is perhaps TRBD1 (5 bases). This CDR3 has 14 residues. Germline CDR1 LGHDT, CDR2 YNNKEL (reference sequence). Trimming pared 2 bases from V and 8 bases from J, leaving 12 bases between. CDR3 bases: TGTGCCAGCAGCCAAAGACAGCTACGGGAAAAACTGTTTTTT. It translates to CASSQRQLREKLFF.

The rearrangement links TRBV2 to TRBJ1-2; tentatively, D is TRBD1 (5 bases). The V gene lost 8 bases and the J gene lost 1 base, with 14 bases spanning the gap. From germline, CDR1 is SNHLY and CDR2 FYNNEI. The CDR3 has 14 amino acids. The CDR3 region is CASGMGELNYGYTF. DNA of the CDR3: TGTGCCAGCGGTATGGGGGAGCTTAACTATGGCTACACCTTC.

CDR3 sequence reads: CASSYGGHNTGELFF. The CDR3 nucleotides read TGTGCCAGCAGTTACGGAGGACACAACACCGGGGAGCTGTTTTTT. The chain joins TRBV6-5 to TRBJ2-2, with D perhaps being TRBD1 or TRBD2 (5 bases each). This CDR3 spans 15 amino acids. V dropped 2 bases and J dropped 2 bases, with 9 bases sitting between them. Germline CDR1 and CDR2: MNHEY and SVGAGI.